This T cell receptor beta chain was sequenced in a study of early T cells in non-severe SARS-CoV-2 infection. In the study overall: Bulk RNA isolated from unsorted whole blood underwent sequencing; chains were not paired.

This clonotype was picked up a small number of times. Its specificity is unknown. Whole-study findings and limits: VDJdb matching skewed toward anti-spike CD8 responses, missing private and CD4 specificities.

This CDR3 has 14 amino acids. V shed 5 bases and J shed 1 base, with 15 bases lying between them. The germline CDR1 and CDR2 sequences are GTSNPN and SVGIG (reference sequence). The TCR library protocol attached unique molecular identifiers to the individual cDNA molecules. Using its own MiXCR run on the 5' RACE reads, TCRdb lists one record per CDR3 protein. In the table there are approximately 79,000 distinct CDR3 sequences, 13% of which are singletons. The source material was whole blood. This receptor was identified in an adult who was a healthcare worker with PCR-confirmed SARS-CoV-2 infection or an uninfected control (not recorded which). The V call is TRBV30, the J call TRBJ2-7; possibly TRBD1 or TRBD2 for D (6 bases each). CDR3 DNA sequence: TGTGCCTGGGGGGGGACAACCTTGTCCTACGAGCAGTACTTC. Protein sequence: CAWGGTTLSYEQYF.